The rows below give T cell receptor beta chains drawn from one sample of a study of blood T cell repertoires in COVID-19. Profiling relied on immunoSEQ multiplex PCR, and the TCRdb table lists in-frame clones only, not all of them. The sample carries roughly 300,000 clones, around 87% recorded once. Input material: PBMCs or T cells enriched from blood (not recorded which). These receptors came from a young woman who had recovered from COVID-19. The CDR3 runs from the conserved cysteine through the conserved F or W. Fields, in order: V gene, D gene, clone size, J gene, CDR3 DNA, CDR3 protein. The D gene is left open where the match is weak. Expanded clones get a size class; other rows say once, few or many, or leave the size out.

TRBV25-1	TRBD1	.	TRBJ1-2	TGTGCCAGCAGTGAATGGGGACAGTTTAACTATGGCTACACCTTC	CASSEWGQFNYGYTF
TRBV24-1	.	.	TRBJ1-4	TGTGCCACCAGTGACCCCTGGGGCAATGAAAAACTGTTTTTT	CATSDPWGNEKLFF
TRBV4-1	.	once	TRBJ1-1	TGCGCCAGCAGCCACGGAAGGGCAGGGGTTCTGAACACTGAAGCTTTCTTT	CASSHGRAGVLNTEAFF
TRBV28	TRBD1	.	TRBJ1-5	TGTGCCAGCAGCCAACTACAGGGGGATGGTCAGCCCCAGCATTTT	CASSQLQGDGQPQHF
TRBV5-1	.	.	TRBJ1-3	TGCGCCAGCAGCTCAAGAACAGGGTGGGGAAACACCATATATTTT	CASSSRTGWGNTIYF
TRBV14	TRBD1	.	TRBJ1-6	TGTGCCAGCAGCCCGGACGGAGGGACAGCGAATTCACCCCTCCACTTT	CASSPDGGTANSPLHF
TRBV4-1	.	few	TRBJ1-1	TGCGCCAGCAGCCAAGAGTCAGGATACACTGAAGCTTTCTTT	CASSQESGYTEAFF
TRBV18	.	.	TRBJ2-5	TGTGCCAGCTCAGTCTCCAGGACTCTCCAAGAGACCCAGTACTTC	CASSVSRTLQETQYF
TRBV9	TRBD2	.	TRBJ2-3	TGTGCCAGCAGCTTTAGCGGGGGGTACACAGATACGCAGTATTTT	CASSFSGGYTDTQYF
TRBV5-4	.	.	TRBJ1-1	TGTGCCAGCTCCAGGGCGTTATTCAACACTGAAGCTTTCTTT	CASSRALFNTEAFF
TRBV7-2	.	.	TRBJ2-7	TGTGCCAGCAGAAAACAGGGCGAGAGCTACGAGCAGTACTTC	CASRKQGESYEQYF
TRBV5-1	TRBD1	.	TRBJ1-2	TGCGCCAGCAGCTTGACCGGGACAGACGTCTATGGCTACACCTTC	CASSLTGTDVYGYTF
TRBV29-1	TRBD1	once	TRBJ1-1	TGCAGCGTTGAAGTTGGGAACAGGGGCACTGAAGCTTTCTTT	CSVEVGNRGTEAFF
TRBV6-1	TRBD1	many	TRBJ1-4	TGTGCCAGCAGTGAGGATTCGGGACAGGGTAATGAAAAACTGTTTTTT	CASSEDSGQGNEKLFF
TRBV12-3/TRBV12-4	.	.	TRBJ1-2	TGTGCCAGCACGCAGGATAACTATGGCTACACCTTC	CASTQDNYGYTF
TRBV5-1	TRBD1	once	TRBJ1-1	TGCGCCAGCAGCTTTGGGGGACAGAGTGGCACTGAAGCTTTCTTT	CASSFGGQSGTEAFF
TRBV3-1/TRBV3-2	.	.	TRBJ1-1	TGTGCCAGCAGCCATGCGGGGGCCCCTGAAGCTTTCTTT	CASSHAGAPEAFF
TRBV13	.	once	TRBJ1-5	TGTGCCAGCAGCTTATCTCGATCCAGGGGTTTCAATCAGCCCCAGCATTTT	CASSLSRSRGFNQPQHF
TRBV4-1	.	.	TRBJ1-2	TGCGCCAGCAGCCAAGAGCGGGGCGCGGATGGCTACACCTTC	CASSQERGADGYTF
TRBV9	.	.	TRBJ1-3	TGTGCCAGCAGCGTAGGCAGGGGAAACACCATATATTTT	CASSVGRGNTIYF
TRBV28	TRBD1	.	TRBJ1-5	TGTGCCAGCGTTCCCCCAGGGGGCTATTATCAGCCCCAGCATTTT	CASVPPGGYYQPQHF
TRBV9	TRBD2	.	TRBJ2-3	TGTGCCAGCAGCCCATCCCCAGCGGGGATGACAGATACGCAGTATTTT	CASSPSPAGMTDTQYF
TRBV5-5	.	once	TRBJ1-1	TGTGCCAGCAGCTTGGTGATGCGGACTGAAGCTTTCTTT	CASSLVMRTEAFF
TRBV6-5	.	.	TRBJ1-1	TGTGCCAGCAGTTACGCGGGGGTCGACACTGAAGCTTTCTTT	CASSYAGVDTEAFF
TRBV2	TRBD1	.	TRBJ1-1	TGTGCCAGCTACAGGGACAGGCTGAACACTGAAGCTTTCTTT	CASYRDRLNTEAFF
TRBV28	TRBD1	once	TRBJ1-5	TGTGCCAGCAGATCCTCAGACAGGGTCAATCAGCCCCAGCATTTT	CASRSSDRVNQPQHF
TRBV7-2	.	.	TRBJ2-5	TGTGCCAGCAGCTCATCGTTCGGGGAGACCCAGTACTTC	CASSSSFGETQYF
TRBV7-8	.	.	TRBJ1-1	TGTGCCAGCAGCTTAGAAGACAGAGAGAACACTGAAGCTTTCTTT	CASSLEDRENTEAFF
TRBV27	.	.	TRBJ1-2	TGTGCCAGCAGTTTAACCCCTGGCAGGATCCACTATGGCTACACCTTC	CASSLTPGRIHYGYTF
TRBV5-1	TRBD1	.	TRBJ2-7	TGCGCCAGCTCGCCCCAGGGGGCGGGTGGCCCCTACGAGCAGTACTTC	CASSPQGAGGPYEQYF
TRBV9	TRBD1	.	TRBJ1-2	TGTGCCAGCAGCGTAGTCGGGGGCAGGGGGTATTATGGCTACACCTTC	CASSVVGGRGYYGYTF
TRBV5-1	.	.	TRBJ1-1	TGCGCCAGCAGCTTCTCAGGTAACACTGAAGCTTTCTTT	CASSFSGNTEAFF
TRBV4-1	TRBD1	.	TRBJ1-2	TGCGCCAGCAGCCAAGGGCAGGGGGCTTGGATAAAAAACACCTTC	CASSQGQGAWIKNTF
TRBV28	.	.	TRBJ1-2	TGTGCCAGCAGTTGGCAGGGTCAGAGAAGTGGCTACACCTTC	CASSWQGQRSGYTF
TRBV20-1	.	.	TRBJ2-7	TGCAGTGCTCCCATGCAGATCGAGCAGTACTTC	CSAPMQIEQYF
TRBV5-4	TRBD1	.	TRBJ1-2	TGTGCCAGCAGCACGCGACAGGGCGGAGGCTACACCTTC	CASSTRQGGGYTF
TRBV7-9	TRBD1	.	TRBJ1-3	TGTGCCAGCAGCTTAGCTTGGACAGGGGGCCGAAACACCATATATTTT	CASSLAWTGGRNTIYF
TRBV4-1	TRBD1	.	TRBJ1-4	TGCGCCAGCAGCCAACTTCACCCCGGGACAGGGGCGAGTGAAAAACTGTTTTTT	CASSQLHPGTGASEKLFF
TRBV4-2	.	.	TRBJ1-1	TGTGCCAGCAGCCAAGAGGTACAGGCTCGAGCTTTCTTT	CASSQEVQARAFF
TRBV27	TRBD1	many	TRBJ1-2	TGTGCCAGCAGTTTATCCCTGGGACAGGGATTAAATGGCTACACCTTC	CASSLSLGQGLNGYTF
TRBV29-1	TRBD2	.	TRBJ2-1	TGCAGCGCTAGCGTTGCGGGGGGGCCTTATGAGCAGTTCTTC	CSASVAGGPYEQFF
TRBV12-3/TRBV12-4	.	.	TRBJ1-4	TGTGCCAGCAGTTTAGGCGCCCGCTGGAAACTGTTTTTT	CASSLGARWKLFF
TRBV12-3/TRBV12-4	.	.	TRBJ2-1	TGTGCCAGCAGTTCTAGACTTTACAATGAGCAGTTCTTC	CASSSRLYNEQFF
TRBV2	TRBD2	.	TRBJ2-4	TGTGCCAGCAGTGGGGCGGCGGGGGGGCTCCCTCAGTACTTC	CASSGAAGGLPQYF
TRBV7-9	TRBD1	.	TRBJ1-6	TGTGCCAGCAGCTTTGAGGGGGCGAGCTACCATTCACCCCTCCACTTT	CASSFEGASYHSPLHF
TRBV28	TRBD1	.	TRBJ1-6	TGTGCCAGCAGTTTATCGGGACAGCATAATTCACCCCTCCACTTT	CASSLSGQHNSPLHF
TRBV5-1	.	.	TRBJ1-3	TGCGCCAGCAGCTTGAACCGGGGGTGGCCGGGGACCTCTGGAAACACCATATATTTT	CASSLNRGWPGTSGNTIYF
TRBV27	.	.	TRBJ2-6	TGTGCCAGCAGTTTATCTAACTCTGGGGCCAACGTCCTGACTTTC	CASSLSNSGANVLTF
TRBV5-1	.	.	TRBJ1-1	TGCGCCAGCAGCTTGGACTCCCCGGGAGCTGAAGCTTTCTTT	CASSLDSPGAEAFF
TRBV18	TRBD2	.	TRBJ2-7	TGTGCCAGCTCACCAACGGGGGGACTAGCGGAGACCTACGAGCAGTACTTC	CASSPTGGLAETYEQYF
TRBV4-3	TRBD1	.	TRBJ2-2	TGCGCCAGCAGGCTTCGGGACAGGGGGCCGCGGGCCACCGGGGAGCTGTTTTTT	CASRLRDRGPRATGELFF
TRBV6-5	.	.	TRBJ1-4	TGTGCCAGCATCGGAGGGCGGGGAGGTAATGAAAAACTGTTTTTT	CASIGGRGGNEKLFF
TRBV5-1	.	once	TRBJ1-3	TGCGCCAGCACTTTGGGAGAGTTTTGGGGTTCGGGAAACACCATATATTTT	CASTLGEFWGSGNTIYF
TRBV20-1	TRBD2	.	TRBJ2-1	TGCAGTTCTAGTAGCGGGGGCCCCAATGAGCAGTTCTTC	CSSSSGGPNEQFF
TRBV20-1	.	.	TRBJ2-3	TGCAGTGCTAGTGCTCCCAGCGGATTGGGAGATACGCAGTATTTT	CSASAPSGLGDTQYF
TRBV19	.	.	TRBJ1-5	TGTGCCAGTAGTATACAGGGGACGAATCAGCCCCAGCATTTT	CASSIQGTNQPQHF